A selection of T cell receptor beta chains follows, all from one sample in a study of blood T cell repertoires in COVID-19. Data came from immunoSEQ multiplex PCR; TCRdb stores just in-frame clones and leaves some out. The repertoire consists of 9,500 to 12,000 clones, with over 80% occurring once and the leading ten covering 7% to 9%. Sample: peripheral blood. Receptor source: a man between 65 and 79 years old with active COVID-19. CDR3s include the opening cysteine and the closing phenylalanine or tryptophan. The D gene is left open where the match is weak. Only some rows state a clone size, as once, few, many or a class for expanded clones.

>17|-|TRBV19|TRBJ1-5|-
TGTGCCAGTAGTATCGGTACAATCGCGGGATGGAGGCAGCCCCAGCATTTT
CASSIGTIAGWRQPQHF
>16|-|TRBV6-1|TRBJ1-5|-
TGTGCCAGCAGTGAAGCGCGCCGGACAGGCAATCAGCCCCAGCATTTT
CASSEARRTGNQPQHF
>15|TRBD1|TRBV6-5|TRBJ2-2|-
TGTGCCAGCAGTATACGACAGGGGGCAGGCGGGGAGCTGTTTTTT
CASSIRQGAGGELFF
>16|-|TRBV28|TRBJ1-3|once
TGTGCCAGCAGTTTATGGCAGGGAAGCTCTGGAAACACCATATATTTT
CASSLWQGSSGNTIYF
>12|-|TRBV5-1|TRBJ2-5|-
TGCGCCAGCGGCCGGAGCGGGGAGACCCAGTACTTC
CASGRSGETQYF
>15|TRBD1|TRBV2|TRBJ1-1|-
TGTGCCAGCAACCTGGACAGGGCGCTGAACACTGAAGCTTTCTTT
CASNLDRALNTEAFF
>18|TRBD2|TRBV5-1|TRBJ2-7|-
TGCGCCAGCAGCTTGGTATGGCTAGCGGGGCAACCCTCCTACGAGCAGTACTTC
CASSLVWLAGQPSYEQYF
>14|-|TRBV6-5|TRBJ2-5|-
TGTGCCAGCCTTTACAGGGACCTGCAAGAGACCCAGTACTTC
CASLYRDLQETQYF
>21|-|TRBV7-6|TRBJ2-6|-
TGTGCCAGCAGCCCAGCCCAGGGTACCTCAAGAATTATCTCTGGGGCCAACGTCCTGACTTTC
CASSPAQGTSRIISGANVLTF
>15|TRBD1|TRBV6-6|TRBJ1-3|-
TGTGCCAGCAGTTACGGGCAGGGGGGAGAAAACACCATATATTTT
CASSYGQGGENTIYF
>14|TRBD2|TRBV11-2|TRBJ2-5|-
TGTGCCAGCAGCTTAGCGGGGGGTGGGGAGACCCAGTACTTC
CASSLAGGGETQYF
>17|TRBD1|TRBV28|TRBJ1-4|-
TGTGCCAGCAGCTCGACCGCCGGGACAGCCTTTAATGAAAAACTGTTTTTT
CASSSTAGTAFNEKLFF
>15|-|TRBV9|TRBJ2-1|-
TGTGCCAGCAGCGTAGAGGGAGATGCCTACAATGAGCAGTTCTTC
CASSVEGDAYNEQFF
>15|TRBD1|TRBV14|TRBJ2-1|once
TGTGCCAGCAGCCCAGAGGGGGCCCCTGGCAATGAGCAGTTCTTC
CASSPEGAPGNEQFF
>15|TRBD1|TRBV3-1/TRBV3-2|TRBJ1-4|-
TGTGCCAGCAGCCACCTGGGACAGGGGGGGGAAAAACTGTTTTTT
CASSHLGQGGEKLFF
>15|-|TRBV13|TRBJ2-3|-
TGTGCCAGCAGCATGCGGACAGAGAGCACAGATACGCAGTATTTT
CASSMRTESTDTQYF
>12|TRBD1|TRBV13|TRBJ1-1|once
TGTGCCAGCAGCATCGGACAGGGGGCAGCTTTCTTT
CASSIGQGAAFF
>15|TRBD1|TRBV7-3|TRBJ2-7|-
TGTGCCAGCAGCTTAACGGGACAGGCGTCCTACGAGCAGTACTTC
CASSLTGQASYEQYF
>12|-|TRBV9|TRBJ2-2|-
TGTGCCAGCAGCCGGTATGTCGGGGAGCTGTTTTTT
CASSRYVGELFF
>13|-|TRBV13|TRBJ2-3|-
TGTGCCAGCAGCTTAGTCCCAGGGGATACGCAGTATTTT
CASSLVPGDTQYF
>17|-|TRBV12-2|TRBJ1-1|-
TGTGTAAGTCGCCAAATTCTTCAGATTATCATGAACACTGAAGCTTTCTTT
CVSRQILQIIMNTEAFF
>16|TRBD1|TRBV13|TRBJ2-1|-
TGTGCCAGCATCATAAGGGGGACAGGGGTTAACAATGAGCAGTTCTTC
CASIIRGTGVNNEQFF
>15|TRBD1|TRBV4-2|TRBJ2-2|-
TGTGCCAGCAGCCTGGACAGGAGGAACACCGGGGAGCTGTTTTTT
CASSLDRRNTGELFF
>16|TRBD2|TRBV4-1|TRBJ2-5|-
TGCGCCAGCAGCCAAGGACTAGCGGGGAGTCAAGAGACCCAGTACTTC
CASSQGLAGSQETQYF
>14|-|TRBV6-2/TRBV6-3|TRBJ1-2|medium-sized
TGTGCCAGCAGTACAGGGTACCTTTTCTATGGCTACACCTTC
CASSTGYLFYGYTF
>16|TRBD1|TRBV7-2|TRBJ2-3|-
TGTGCCAGCAGCTTTACCGGGACAGGGGGACCAGATACGCAGTATTTT
CASSFTGTGGPDTQYF
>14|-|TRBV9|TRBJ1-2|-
TGTGCCAGCAGCGTCGGGAGGTCCAACTATGGCTACACCTTC
CASSVGRSNYGYTF
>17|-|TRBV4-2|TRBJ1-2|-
TGTGCCAGCAGCCATCCCCAGACTTTGGGGGGAAACTATGGCTACACCTTC
CASSHPQTLGGNYGYTF
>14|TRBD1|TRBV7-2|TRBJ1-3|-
TGTGCCAGCAGCCGGGACAGGGATGGAAACACCATATATTTT
CASSRDRDGNTIYF
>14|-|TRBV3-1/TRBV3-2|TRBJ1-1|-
TGTGCCAGCAGCTTTGGACGGGGGTCCCCCGAAGCTTTCTTT
CASSFGRGSPEAFF
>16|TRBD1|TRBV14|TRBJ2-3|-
TGTGCCAGCAGCCGTCGGGGACAGGGGTTCGCAGATACGCAGTATTTT
CASSRRGQGFADTQYF
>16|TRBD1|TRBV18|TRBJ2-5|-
TGTGCCAGCTTGCCGGGACAGGGGGCGGTCGGTGAGACCCAGTACTTC
CASLPGQGAVGETQYF
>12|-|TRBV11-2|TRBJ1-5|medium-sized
TGTGCCAGCAGCACCGCGAACCAGCCCCAGCATTTT
CASSTANQPQHF
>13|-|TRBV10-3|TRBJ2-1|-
TGTGCCATCAGTGAGTCACCTTCGGGGGAGCAGTTCTTC
CAISESPSGEQFF